This is a list of T cell receptor beta chains from one sample in a study of beta chain features in type 1 diabetes. Sequenced by immunoSEQ multiplex PCR; TCRdb stores in-frame clones only, minus some. This table holds over 600,000 clones, 9.5% to 15% found once. The sequenced sample was naive CD4+ T cells from blood. The receptor set was obtained from a man aged 25 to 45 with type 1 diabetes. The CDR3 runs from the conserved cysteine through the conserved F or W. Fields, in order: D gene, clone size, V gene, J gene, CDR3 DNA, CDR3 protein. The D gene is left open where the match is weak. Expanded clones get a size class; other rows say once, few or many, or leave the size out.

D gene: TRBD2
clone size: few
V gene: TRBV30
J gene: TRBJ2-3
CDR3 DNA: TGTGCCTGGAGACCTGGGCGGGGGGGCAAAGATACGCAGTATTTT
CDR3 protein: CAWRPGRGGKDTQYF

D gene: TRBD1
clone size: .
V gene: TRBV9
J gene: TRBJ1-5
CDR3 DNA: TGTGCCAGCAGCGTGACAGGGGGGTTTCAGCCCCAGCATTTT
CDR3 protein: CASSVTGGFQPQHF

D gene: TRBD1
clone size: few
V gene: TRBV15
J gene: TRBJ2-3
CDR3 DNA: TGTGCCACCAGCACCGGGCGCGGGACAGGGGTCTTGGTGACAGATACGCAGTATTTT
CDR3 protein: CATSTGRGTGVLVTDTQYF

D gene: .
clone size: .
V gene: TRBV1
J gene: TRBJ2-5
CDR3 DNA: TGCACCAGCAGCCAAGCAAGGTGTGGACGAGGGGGGCCAGACCAAGAGACCCAGTACTTC
CDR3 protein: CTSSQARCGRGGPDQETQYF

D gene: .
clone size: once
V gene: TRBV7-2
J gene: TRBJ1-3
CDR3 DNA: TGTGCCAGCAGCTTAGTGGGCCGGGGCCCTGGAAACACCATATATTTT
CDR3 protein: CASSLVGRGPGNTIYF

D gene: .
clone size: few
V gene: TRBV19
J gene: TRBJ1-1
CDR3 DNA: TGTGCCAGTAGTATAAATCACCAAACCTCTAACACTGAAGCTTTCTTT
CDR3 protein: CASSINHQTSNTEAFF

D gene: TRBD1
clone size: .
V gene: TRBV27
J gene: TRBJ2-3
CDR3 DNA: TGTGCCAGCAGTTTAGAGGGAACAGGGGGCAATACGCAGTATTTT
CDR3 protein: CASSLEGTGGNTQYF

D gene: .
clone size: few
V gene: TRBV25-1
J gene: TRBJ2-3
CDR3 DNA: TGTGCCAGCAGTGAATATACGGGGAGCCGCACAGATACGCAGTATTTT
CDR3 protein: CASSEYTGSRTDTQYF

D gene: TRBD1
clone size: few
V gene: TRBV11-2
J gene: TRBJ1-4
CDR3 DNA: TGTGCCACCTCGTCCCGGGACAGGGGGCTTGAAAAACTGTTTTTT
CDR3 protein: CATSSRDRGLEKLFF

D gene: .
clone size: few
V gene: TRBV6-5
J gene: TRBJ2-6
CDR3 DNA: TGTGCCAGCACTGACATTTCCGGGGCCAACGTCCTGACTTTC
CDR3 protein: CASTDISGANVLTF

D gene: TRBD1
clone size: few
V gene: TRBV19
J gene: TRBJ2-5
CDR3 DNA: TGTGCCAGTACCGGCCGAGACAGGGGCCAAGAGACCCAGTACTTC
CDR3 protein: CASTGRDRGQETQYF

D gene: .
clone size: few
V gene: TRBV19
J gene: TRBJ1-2
CDR3 DNA: TGTGCCAGTTCTAGAGACTATGGCTACACCTTC
CDR3 protein: CASSRDYGYTF

D gene: .
clone size: few
V gene: TRBV7-2
J gene: TRBJ2-1
CDR3 DNA: TGTGCCAGCAGCTTAGTTGGGGTAAATGAGCAGTTCTTC
CDR3 protein: CASSLVGVNEQFF

D gene: TRBD2
clone size: .
V gene: TRBV29-1
J gene: TRBJ2-3
CDR3 DNA: TGCAGCGTTGGTGGGGGGGGAAATACGCAGTATTTT
CDR3 protein: CSVGGGGNTQYF

D gene: .
clone size: .
V gene: TRBV5-1
J gene: TRBJ1-2
CDR3 DNA: TGCGCCAGCAGCTCCCCTAATACAGGAAACTATGGCTACACCTTC
CDR3 protein: CASSSPNTGNYGYTF

D gene: TRBD2
clone size: few
V gene: TRBV7-2
J gene: TRBJ2-1
CDR3 DNA: TGTGCCAGCAGCTTGGGACTAGTAGGAAATGAGCAGTTCTTC
CDR3 protein: CASSLGLVGNEQFF

D gene: .
clone size: .
V gene: TRBV29-1
J gene: TRBJ2-1
CDR3 DNA: TGCAGCGTTGAAGGGGCCGGTAAGGGGCGGTTCTTC
CDR3 protein: CSVEGAGKGRFF

D gene: .
clone size: few
V gene: TRBV25-1
J gene: TRBJ2-5
CDR3 DNA: TGTGCCAGTGGTTGGGGGGAAGAGACCCAGTACTTC
CDR3 protein: CASGWGEETQYF